Listed below are T cell receptor beta chains from one sample, sequenced in a study of T cells in Graves' hyperthyroidism and ophthalmopathy. Using its own MiXCR run on the multiplex PCR reads, TCRdb lists one record per CDR3 protein. The sample contains about 320,000 distinct CDR3 sequences, around a sixth of which appear only once. The sample taken for sequencing was blood. These receptors originate from a man aged 30-40 years with Graves' hyperthyroidism. Both conserved end residues are part of each CDR3. The order of the fields is J gene, V gene, clone size, D gene, CDR3 DNA, CDR3 protein. A D gene is named only where the DNA matches it firmly. Rows may omit the clone size; those that give it use once, few, many or a size class.

TRBJ1-1	TRBV12-5	many	TRBD1	TGTGCTAGTGGTTTGGGACAGGGGAACACTGAAGCTTTCTTT	CASGLGQGNTEAFF
TRBJ2-2	TRBV28	many	NA	TGTGCCGGCCGGAGGAATCCGAACACCGGGGAGCTGTTTTTT	CAGRRNPNTGELFF
TRBJ2-5	TRBV7-9	NA	TRBD2	TGTGCCAGCAGCCAGAGACTAGCGGGTGCTCAGGAGACCCAGTACTTC	CASSQRLAGAQETQYF
TRBJ1-1	TRBV20-1	few	TRBD1	TGCAGTGCTAGGGTAACGGACAGGCCTTACACTGAAGCTTTCTTT	CSARVTDRPYTEAFF
TRBJ1-1	TRBV4-1	NA	NA	TGCGCCAGCAGCCAAGATATAGGGGTAAACACTGAAGCTTTCTTT	CASSQDIGVNTEAFF
TRBJ2-7	TRBV12-3/TRBV12-4	many	TRBD2	TGTGCCAGCAGCCCCGGACTAGCGGCGAGGTACGAGCAGTACTTC	CASSPGLAARYEQYF
TRBJ2-4	TRBV5-1	few	TRBD1	TGCGCCAGCAGCTTGGATCAGGGGGCGTTTAACATTCAGTACTTC	CASSLDQGAFNIQYF
TRBJ2-3	TRBV5-1	many	NA	TGCGCCAGCAGCCTAGCCGGGCAGCAGAGTACAGATACGCAGTATTTT	CASSLAGQQSTDTQYF
TRBJ2-1	TRBV7-2	NA	NA	TGTGCCAGCACCGAGGACTACTTATCCTACAATGAGCAGTTCTTC	CASTEDYLSYNEQFF
TRBJ1-2	TRBV28	many	TRBD1	TGTGCCAGCTCCAGAGCAGGGGGAACTGGCTACACCTTC	CASSRAGGTGYTF
TRBJ1-6	TRBV27	NA	NA	TGTGCCAGCAGTTTATATGCACCAATTAATAATTCACCCCTCCACTTT	CASSLYAPINNSPLHF
TRBJ1-1	TRBV13	many	NA	TGTGCCAGCAGCTTATATACGGGCGGAGGAGCTTTCTTT	CASSLYTGGGAFF